This note documents a single TCR beta chain sequence. The sample holds one count of this clone. It lacks a known antigen. Base quality data are lacking; no much larger clone is found one base away. The CDR3 regions of human TCRbeta chains were subjected to immunosequencing. The paper's data handling went like this. Repertoire TCRs were checked for matches against a reference library of SARS-CoV-2-specific TCRs that had been generated using the MIRA antigen-specificity platform. Breadth meant the fraction of unique TCRs that were SARS-CoV-2-associated, whereas depth meant the fraction of total T cells that were SARS-CoV-2-associated. Using the MIRA data, each spike-specific TCR was assigned both to the spike region to which the TCR was reactive and to a CD4 or CD8 class. Log10-transformed breadth and depth values were compared by one-way ANOVA with Sidak's multiple comparisons tests. The clones in this table, taken by TCRdb from immuneACCESS, are in-frame only. Not every clone is retained; where verified, under half of the shortfall comes from an unresolved V gene, and the cause of the rest is unknown. Clone size and V and J calls were adopted from that table, with D and trimming inferred from the DNA. The sample yields 100,000 to 150,000 clones; about 91% were counted once. In total, the top ten clones hold approximately 2% of the sample.

The label giving this sample's time point can be read as: about 28 days (+/-7) after the second vaccine dose. AZD1222 recipients given second doses at about 4 weeks or at about 12 weeks were pooled, since spike-specific TCR depth and breadth were not found to differ between the two schedules. Vaccinee samples were obtained from the UK trials COV001 and COV002, which included a single-blind randomized controlled phase 2/3 trial of AZD1222 (ChAdOx1 nCoV-19) in healthy adults. For TCRbeta chain sequencing, PBMC samples from trial participants were taken at day 0 and at day 28 after the second dose. The sample comes from a study of T cell responses to AZD1222 COVID-19 vaccine (dated by TCRdb to the early 2020s). About the investigation overall: A total of 230 to 250 trial participants underwent TCR sequencing, of whom nearly 210 had received two doses of AZD1222 and about 26 had received two doses of the MenACWY control vaccine. Trial participants were enrolled into age subgroups of 18-55, 56-69 and 70-plus years, which contained around 150, 29 and 61 TCR-sequenced participants, respectively.

The CDR3 starts with the cysteine, ends with the phenylalanine, and has 13 residues. Just CDR3 DNA is preserved here, 39 bases in frame from base 1. The junction shows trimming of 3 bases on V and 5 bases on J, plus 5 bases between the germline ends. CDR1 MNHNY and CDR2 SVGAGI are derived from the germline V gene (reference sequence). Beyond this particular receptor, the publication reports: Participants were mostly white British, with more females than males. The authors suggested clonal diversity may have been underestimated. The vaccine-associated CD4 TCRs covered the entire spike protein, and the dominant responses fell in regions 160-218 and 743-854. In the small 56-69-year group, the increase in depth fell short of significance, most likely because of low power. Because no samples from the day 14 peak response were available, repertoires could be characterized only after the peak T cell response. After two AZD1222 doses, spike-specific TCR breadth and depth were significantly higher than at day 0 and than in MenACWY recipients. Conclusions about previously exposed vaccinees are limited because only a handful of AZD1222 recipients were SARS-CoV-2 seropositive at baseline. Reportedly, close to half of the unique spike-specific TCRs recognized epitopes lying outside the regions that are mutated in the B.1.351 and B.1.1.7 variants.

The sequencing used peripheral blood, collected 28 days after the second AZD1222 dose. The receptor's source is an adult who received the AZD1222 COVID-19 vaccine. The rearrangement combines TRBV6-6 with TRBJ1-6; the D segment cannot be called with confidence. The CDR3: CASSYPDNSPLHF. In nucleotide form, the sequence is TGTGCCAGCAGTTATCCGGATAATTCACCCCTCCACTTT.